This passage covers 13 T cell receptor beta chains from one sample sequenced in a study of cytomegalovirus exposure and HLA in healthy donors. With 60 Vbeta and 13 Jbeta primers, the PCR was carried out. The method was immunoSEQ multiplex PCR; TCRdb's version includes in-frame clones alone and lacks a portion of them. In the table there are some 91,000 clones, 70% to 80% of which are singletons. Sequencing was done on a sample of PBMCs. These receptors came from a man aged 35-49 years in good health and CMV-seronegative.

The chain joins TRBV7-9 to TRBJ2-1, with a tentative D call TRBD2 (6 bases). Trimming removed 1 base at V and 8 bases at J, with 12 bases between. The CDR3 is 14 amino acids. Germline V gene data show CDR1 as SEHNR and CDR2 as FQNEAQ (reference sequence). CDR3 coding DNA: TGTGCCAGCAGCTTAGGTCTGGGAGGTCATGAGCAGTTCTTC. It is translated as CASSLGLGGHEQFF.

The J gene is TRBJ1-1, the V gene TRBV5-6; D remains ambiguous. V was cut by 3 bases and J by 2 bases, with 5 bases left in between. This CDR3 spans 12 amino acids. Germline CDR1 is SGHDT and CDR2 is YYEEEE. The CDR3 is CASSSENTEAFF. In DNA form, the CDR3 reads TGTGCCAGCAGCTCAGAAAACACTGAAGCTTTCTTT. Full variable domain (rest looked up from reference TRBV5-6 and TRBJ1-1): DAGVTQSPTHLIKTRGQQVTLRCSPKSGHDTVSWYQQALGQGPQFIFQYYEEEERQRGNFPDRFSGHQFPNYSSELNVNALLLGDSALYLCASSSENTEAFFGQGTRLTVV.

The CDR3 nucleotides read TGTGCCAGCAGGGGAGGACAGGCTAATGAAAAACTGTTTTTT. Translating gives CASRGGQANEKLFF. This chain joins TRBV6-1 and TRBJ1-4; 7 bases agree with TRBD1. V was pared by 6 bases and J by 3 bases, with 4 bases of the junction left unmatched. This CDR3 region has 14 residues. CDR1 is MNHNS, CDR2 SASEGT, per germline.

The table lists this clone with a count of one. This chain uses TRBV5-4 with TRBJ1-1; D not certain. Trimming took off 0 bases at V and 10 bases at J, with 13 bases between the two ends. Germline V gives CDR1 SGHNT, CDR2 YYREEE (reference sequence). CDR3 length equals 13 residues. Here the CDR3 reads CASSLDGSPVAFF. As DNA, the CDR3 is TGTGCCAGCAGCTTGGATGGCAGTCCAGTAGCTTTCTTT.

The gene calls are TRBV19 and TRBJ1-5; 10 bases align to TRBD1. The germline gives CDR1 LNHDA, CDR2 SQIVND (reference sequence). The length of the CDR3 is 17 residues. Trimming cost V 2 bases and J 0 bases; bases outside gene matches: 4. CDR3 in DNA: TGTGCCAGTAGTATAACCGGGACAGGGGTTAGCAATCAGCCCCAGCATTTT. Protein product: CASSITGTGVSNQPQHF.

This chain joins TRBV19 and TRBJ2-7; no firm D call. This CDR3 has 13 amino acids. V was trimmed by 1 base and J by 3 bases, leaving 7 bases between them. Per the germline V gene, CDR1 is LNHDA and CDR2 is SQIVND (reference sequence). The CDR3 region is CASSIASGYEQYF. In nucleotides, the CDR3 is TGTGCCAGTAGTATAGCTTCCGGCTACGAGCAGTACTTC.

The genes are TRBV5-6 and TRBJ1-3, with D unclear. The germline V and J ends were trimmed by 2 bases and 1 base, with 4 bases remaining between them. This CDR3 has 13 residues. Germline CDR1 is SGHDT and CDR2 is YYEEEE. The CDR3 here is CASSFYSGNTIYF. In DNA, the CDR3 is TGTGCCAGCAGCTTTTATTCTGGAAACACCATATATTTT.

This sequence joins TRBV27 and TRBJ1-1, with a weak D call TRBD1 (5 bases). The CDR3 is 13 residues long. V dropped 6 bases and J dropped 3 bases, with 11 bases sitting between them. Germline loops: CDR1 MNHEY, CDR2 SMNVEV (reference sequence). This CDR3 is CASSQQEHTEAFF. As DNA, the CDR3 is TGTGCCAGCAGCCAACAGGAGCACACTGAAGCTTTCTTT.

V is TRBV4-1 and J is TRBJ2-7, with 7 positions matching TRBD2. J lost 4 bases, V lost 0 bases, and 6 bases had no gene match. Germline CDR1 MGHRA, CDR2 YSYEKL. This CDR3 region has 15 residues. DNA for the CDR3: TGCGCCAGCAGCCAAGATAGCGGGCTCCGGTACGAGCAGTACTTC. Amino acids: CASSQDSGLRYEQYF.

This chain joins TRBV5-1 and TRBJ1-4; no firm D call. Germline lookup yields CDR1 SGHRS and CDR2 YFSETQ. Trimming cost V 2 bases and J 0 bases, with 8 bases left between them. The CDR3 is 15 residues long. Written as DNA, the CDR3 is TGCGCCAGCAGCTTTCTACCGGCAACTAATGAAAAACTGTTTTTT. This codes for CASSFLPATNEKLFF.

This rearrangement joins TRBV5-8 to TRBJ2-7, with 9 bases matching TRBD1. Looked up from germline, CDR1 is SGHTS and CDR2 is YDEGEE. The CDR3 has 16 amino acids. The ends lost 4 bases at V and 5 bases at J; junction bases unmatched: 13. DNA of the CDR3: TGTGCCAGCAGCCCTCGTACAGGGGGCGTTGCCCACGAGCAGTACTTC. Protein product: CASSPRTGGVAHEQYF.

In its sample, this clone was seen a few times. The V gene is TRBV19, the J gene TRBJ2-1; D might be TRBD2 (5 bases). Trimming cost V 3 bases and J 8 bases, with 14 bases left between them. Per the germline V gene, CDR1 is LNHDA and CDR2 is SQIVND (reference sequence). This CDR3 is built from 14 residues. The DNA of the CDR3 is TGTGCCAGTAGTATCGGAAACACCGGGGATGAGCAGTTCTTC. Residues: CASSIGNTGDEQFF.

The rearrangement uses TRBV6-6 and TRBJ2-1; 7 bases map to TRBD2. V lost 2 bases to trimming and J lost 2 bases; unmatched junction nucleotides: 3. Per the germline V gene, CDR1 is MNHNY and CDR2 is SVGAGI (reference sequence). The CDR3 runs to 15 residues. The CDR3 reads CASSYDGRTYNEQFF. CDR3 coding DNA: TGTGCCAGCAGTTACGACGGGAGGACCTACAATGAGCAGTTCTTC.